A single sample is the source of the 21 T cell receptor beta chains below, sequenced in a study of identical twins. TCRdb itself ran the 5' RACE reads through MiXCR, one entry per CDR3 protein. The sample has some 730,000 distinct CDR3 sequences; approximately 18% are singletons. The same sample was also studied in work on T cells expressing NK-cell markers.

Source material: PBMCs. The receptor source for this set is a woman between 18 and 29 years old in good health.

This clonotype was detected a few times. This chain links TRBV20-1 with TRBJ2-1; TRBD1 matches at 11 bases. The CDR3 contains 15 residues. Germline V gives CDR1 DFQATT, CDR2 SNEGSKA (reference sequence). Trimming took 2 bases from V and 4 from J; bases not matched to a gene: 4. The CDR3 spells CSARQRDRGYNEQFF. In nucleotides, the CDR3 is TGCAGTGCTAGACAAAGGGACAGGGGGTACAATGAGCAGTTCTTC.

This clonotype was counted only a few times. The chain combines TRBV29-1 with TRBJ2-5; 9 nucleotides align to TRBD2. Germline V gene data show CDR1 as SQVTM and CDR2 as ANQGSEA. There are 13 residues in the CDR3. Trimming cost V 3 bases and J 5 bases; bases outside gene matches: 4. In nucleotides, the CDR3 is TGCAGCGTTGAGGGACTAGCCGCGGAGACCCAGTACTTC. Translation gives CSVEGLAAETQYF.

There are a few counts of this clonotype. This chain connects TRBV10-3 to TRBJ1-2; 9 bases are shared with TRBD1. After removal of 4 bases from V and 7 bases from J, the junction contained 7 bases not matched to a gene. This CDR3 is 14 amino acids long. Germline values: CDR1 ENHRY, CDR2 SYGVKD. The CDR3 nucleotides read TGTGCCATCAGTGCTACAGGGGGCGCGGGTGGCTACACCTTC. It yields the protein CAISATGGAGGYTF.

The chain is built from TRBV5-1 and TRBJ2-3, with TRBD1 identical over 10 bases. Trimming cost V 6 bases and J 1 base; bases outside gene matches: 5. There are 15 residues in the CDR3. Germline V gene lookup returns CDR1 SGHRS and CDR2 YFSETQ. CDR3 in amino acids: CASTGTGVGTDTQYF. The CDR3 coding sequence is TGCGCCAGCACCGGGACAGGGGTCGGCACAGATACGCAGTATTTT.

This rearrangement joins TRBV11-2 to TRBJ1-1; D uncertain. The length of the CDR3 is 16 residues. The V end was cut by 2 bases, the J end by 4 bases, with 17 bases between. CDR1 and CDR2 from the germline V gene are SGHAT and FQNNGV. The CDR3, as DNA: TGTGCCAGCAGCTTATTCCCAGTGGTCCAGAGCACTGAAGCTTTCTTT. Its protein is CASSLFPVVQSTEAFF.

The J gene is TRBJ2-7, the V gene TRBV5-6; possibly TRBD1 for D (6 bases). CDR3 length equals 14 residues. Per germline, CDR1 SGHDT and CDR2 YYEEEE. V shed 4 bases and J shed 2 bases, with 13 bases lying between them. The CDR3 loop is CASSAYRDPYEQYF. The CDR3 bases are TGTGCCAGCAGCGCATACAGGGACCCCTACGAGCAGTACTTC.

This clonotype was picked up a small number of times. The chain combines TRBV5-5 with TRBJ2-7, with TRBD1 matching over 7 bases. The CDR3 extends over 14 amino acids. J lost 5 bases, V lost 5 bases, and 10 bases had no gene match. Germline V CDR1 and CDR2: SGHKS, YYEKEE (reference sequence). The CDR3 nucleotides are TGTGCCAGCAGGGACAGGCGAGGTGGAGACGAGCAGTACTTC. Translated: CASRDRRGGDEQYF.

The chain uses TRBV7-9 and TRBJ2-7; D is perhaps TRBD1 (5 bases). Germline CDR1 and CDR2: SEHNR and FQNEAQ (reference sequence). The CDR3 has 11 residues. V lost 7 bases and J 7 bases, leaving 11 bases between the germline ends. This CDR3 reads CASTLKGEQYF. DNA for the CDR3: TGTGCCAGCACCCTAAAGGGGGAGCAGTACTTC.

The rearrangement joins TRBV7-9 to TRBJ2-1; D call uncertain. Germline V CDR1 and CDR2: SEHNR, FQNEAQ (reference sequence). Trimming shortened V by 5 bases and J by 5 bases, and 7 bases separated the two germline ends. The length of the CDR3 is 12 residues. Written as DNA, the CDR3 is TGTGCCAGCAGCAGGGCCAACAATGAGCAGTTCTTC. It specifies CASSRANNEQFF.

This clonotype was counted many times. V is TRBV12-3 or TRBV12-4 and J is TRBJ1-5, with 8 bases identical to TRBD1. V lost 6 bases to trimming and J lost 6 bases; unmatched junction nucleotides: 1. The CDR3 is made up of 12 amino acids. The CDR3 bases are TGTGCCAGCAGCGACAGGGGTCAGCCCCAGCATTTT. This gives the protein CASSDRGQPQHF.

This clonotype was seen a few times. The chain employs TRBV20-1 and TRBJ2-1, with a weak D call TRBD1 (6 bases). Trimming removed 3 bases at V and 5 bases at J, with 17 bases between. The germline CDR1 and CDR2 sequences are DFQATT and SNEGSKA (reference sequence). The CDR3 has 15 amino acids. CDR3 amino acids: CSASFGTPGDNEQFF. In DNA form, the CDR3 reads TGCAGTGCTAGCTTCGGGACACCAGGGGACAATGAGCAGTTCTTC.

J is TRBJ1-2 and V is TRBV2; D might be TRBD1 (5 bases). This CDR3 region has 13 residues. With 4 bases removed from V and 3 bases from J, the gap between germline ends came to 9 bases. CDR1 is SNHLY and CDR2 is FYNNEI in the germline V gene. CDR3 bases: TGTGCCAGCAGTGCCAGGGTAGACTATGGCTACACCTTC. Translating it yields CASSARVDYGYTF.

V and J are TRBV20-1 and TRBJ2-1, with 9 bases that match TRBD2. Germline V gives CDR1 DFQATT, CDR2 SNEGSKA (reference sequence). The CDR3 has 16 residues. The trim removed 3 bases at V and 6 bases at J, leaving 12 bases unmatched. This chain's CDR3 is CSASSLSSGIVNEQFF. For the CDR3, the DNA is TGCAGTGCTAGTAGTCTTTCTAGCGGGATCGTCAATGAGCAGTTCTTC.

The chain combines TRBV6-2 or TRBV6-3 with TRBJ1-1; 10 bases are a match to TRBD1. The V gene's germline CDR1 is MNHEY and CDR2 SVGEGT. The length of the CDR3 is 15 residues. Germline trimming cut 5 bases from V and 5 bases from J; bases unmatched to any gene: 8. The CDR3, as DNA: TGTGCCAGCAGTCCGAGGGACAGGGGTTGGACTGAAGCTTTCTTT. This translates into CASSPRDRGWTEAFF.

This clonotype appeared once. The chain employs TRBV6-2 or TRBV6-3 and TRBJ2-1; TRBD2 aligns across 8 bases. V trimming: 11 bases; J trimming: 9 bases; junction bases outside the gene matches: 18. CDR1 is MNHEY, CDR2 SVGEGT, per germline. The CDR3 sequence is 15 residues long. CDR3 sequence (DNA): TGTGCCCACAGCCCTAGCGGGCGAGGGGAGGGTGAGCAGTTCTTC. It encodes CAHSPSGRGEGEQFF.

This chain joins TRBV6-2 or TRBV6-3 and TRBJ2-7; 7 bases align to TRBD1. V was clipped by 7 bases and J by 5 bases; unmatched bases: 8. Germline CDR1 is MNHEY and CDR2 is SVGEGT. CDR3 length: 13 amino acids. This chain's CDR3 is CASTSRGQDEQYF. For the CDR3, the DNA is TGTGCCAGCACGTCGAGGGGGCAGGACGAGCAGTACTTC.

This clonotype was observed a few times. The rearrangement links TRBV10-3 to TRBJ1-1, with a tentative D call TRBD1 (6 bases). The V end lost 6 bases, the J end lost 4 bases, and 12 bases lay between the germline ends. Per the germline V gene, CDR1 is ENHRY and CDR2 is SYGVKD. The CDR3 is made up of 13 amino acids. The CDR3 coding sequence is TGTGCCATCAGGAGGGGGGGTAGCACTGAAGCTTTCTTT. Its translation: CAIRRGGSTEAFF.

The chain carries TRBV5-1 and TRBJ1-2; weak D call: TRBD1 (5 bases). Germline V gene sequence: CDR1 SGHRS, CDR2 YFSETQ. The V end was cut by 4 bases, the J end by 6 bases, with 13 bases between. CDR3 length: 13 amino acids. Written as DNA, the CDR3 is TGCGCCAGCAGCCGCGAACAGGCCCATGGCTACACCTTC. Protein: CASSREQAHGYTF.

The chain links TRBV11-2 to TRBJ2-3; D might be TRBD1 (6 bases). Germline V gene sequence: CDR1 SGHAT, CDR2 FQNNGV. Trimming removed 7 bases at V and 3 bases at J, with 11 bases between. The CDR3 is made up of 13 amino acids. CDR3 amino acids: CASTRGWTDTQYF. DNA for the CDR3: TGTGCCAGCACCAGGGGTTGGACAGATACGCAGTATTTT.

V usage is TRBV30 and J usage is TRBJ1-1; D might be TRBD1 (6 bases). The CDR3 has 11 residues. Trimming cost V 2 bases and J 10 bases, with 11 bases left between them. Germline loops: CDR1 GTSNPN, CDR2 SVGIG (reference sequence). The CDR3: CAWSKTGAAFF. The CDR3 DNA is TGTGCCTGGAGTAAGACGGGGGCAGCTTTCTTT.

The chain recombines TRBV10-2 with TRBJ1-1, with D unresolved. The ends were cut back, 7 bases at V and 5 bases at J, with 14 bases in the middle. The CDR3 is made up of 13 amino acids. CDR1 and CDR2 (germline): WSHSY, SAAADI. CDR3 sequence (DNA): TGCGCCAGCACCGGAAGTGTGGGAACTGAAGCTTTCTTT. Its translation: CASTGSVGTEAFF.